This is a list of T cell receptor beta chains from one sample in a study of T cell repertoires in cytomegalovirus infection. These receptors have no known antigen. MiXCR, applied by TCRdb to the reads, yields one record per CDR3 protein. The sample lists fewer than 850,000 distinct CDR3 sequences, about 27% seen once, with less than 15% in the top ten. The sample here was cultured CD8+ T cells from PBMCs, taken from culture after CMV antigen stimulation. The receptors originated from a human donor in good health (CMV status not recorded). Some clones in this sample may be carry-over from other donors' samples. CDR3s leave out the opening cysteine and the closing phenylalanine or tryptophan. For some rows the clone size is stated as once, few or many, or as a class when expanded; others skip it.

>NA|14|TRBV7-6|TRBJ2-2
ASTEPETGHTGELF
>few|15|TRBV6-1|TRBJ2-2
ASSDPFWTTNTGELF
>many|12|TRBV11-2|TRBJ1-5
ASSFQGTNQPQH
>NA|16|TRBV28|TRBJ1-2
ASRSTGQGTPGIYGYT
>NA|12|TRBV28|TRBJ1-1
ASSFWGFDTEAF
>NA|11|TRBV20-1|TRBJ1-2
SARVLFDYGYT
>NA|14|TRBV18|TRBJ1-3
ASSPRTVPGADTIY
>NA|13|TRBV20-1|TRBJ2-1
SASPGQGSYNEQF
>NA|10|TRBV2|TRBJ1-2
ASDRKDYGYT
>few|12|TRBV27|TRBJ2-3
ASSFGQDTDTQY
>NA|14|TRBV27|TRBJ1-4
ASSKTLTGIFEKLF
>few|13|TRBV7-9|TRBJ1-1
ASSPTTGGLAEAF
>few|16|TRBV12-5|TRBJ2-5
ASGSNPGLAGGTETQY
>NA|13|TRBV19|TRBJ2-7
ASSIGRGGSYEQY
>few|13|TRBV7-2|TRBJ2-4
ASTGGSISKNIQY
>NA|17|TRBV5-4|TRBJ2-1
ASSPGLAGGPSSYNEQF
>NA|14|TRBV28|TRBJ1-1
ASSKQGAGFWAEAF
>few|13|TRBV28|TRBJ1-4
ASSLQTGRHEKLF
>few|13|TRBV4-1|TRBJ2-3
ASSQVVARSDTQY
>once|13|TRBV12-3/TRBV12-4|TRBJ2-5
ASTWGGGGQETQY